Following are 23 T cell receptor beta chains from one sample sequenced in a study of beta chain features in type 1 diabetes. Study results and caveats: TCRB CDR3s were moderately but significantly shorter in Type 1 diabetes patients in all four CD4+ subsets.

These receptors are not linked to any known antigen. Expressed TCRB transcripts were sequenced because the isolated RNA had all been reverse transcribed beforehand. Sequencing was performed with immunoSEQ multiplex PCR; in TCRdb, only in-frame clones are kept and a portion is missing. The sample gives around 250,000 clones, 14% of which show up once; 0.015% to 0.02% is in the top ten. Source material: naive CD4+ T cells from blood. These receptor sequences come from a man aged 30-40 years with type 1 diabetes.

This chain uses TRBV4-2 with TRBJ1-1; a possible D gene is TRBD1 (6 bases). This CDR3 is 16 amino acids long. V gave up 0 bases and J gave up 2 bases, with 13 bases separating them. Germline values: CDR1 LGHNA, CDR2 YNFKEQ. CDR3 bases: TGTGCCAGCAGCCAAGATGGGAACAGGGCCAACACTGAAGCTTTCTTT. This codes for CASSQDGNRANTEAFF.

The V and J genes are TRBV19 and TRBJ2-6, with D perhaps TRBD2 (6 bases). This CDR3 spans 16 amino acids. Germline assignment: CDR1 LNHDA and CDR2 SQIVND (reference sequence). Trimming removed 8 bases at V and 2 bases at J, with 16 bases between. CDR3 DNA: TGTGCCAGTTGTGGAGGGGACGAGGCTGGGGCCAACGTCCTGACTTTC. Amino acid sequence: CASCGGDEAGANVLTF.

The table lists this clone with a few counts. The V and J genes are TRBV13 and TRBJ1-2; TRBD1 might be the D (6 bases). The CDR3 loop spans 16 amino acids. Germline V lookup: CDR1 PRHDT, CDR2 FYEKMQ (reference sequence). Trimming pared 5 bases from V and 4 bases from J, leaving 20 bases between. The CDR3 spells CASSPGAGARTYGYTF. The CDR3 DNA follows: TGTGCCAGCAGCCCTGGGGCAGGGGCGCGTACCTATGGCTACACCTTC. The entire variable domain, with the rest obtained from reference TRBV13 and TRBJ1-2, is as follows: AAGVIQSPRHLIKEKRETATLKCYPIPRHDTVYWYQQGPGQDPQFLISFYEKMQSDKGSIPDRFSAQQFSDYHSELNMSSLELGDSALYFCASSPGAGARTYGYTFGSGTRLTVV.

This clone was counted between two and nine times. The CDR3 protein is CASTVSGGPYEQYF. CDR3 DNA sequence: TGTGCCAGCACAGTCAGCGGGGGGCCCTACGAGCAGTACTTC. The chain joins TRBV2 to TRBJ2-7, with TRBD2 matching over 9 bases. V shed 7 bases, J shed 2 bases, and the junction held 6 bases outside the gene matches. Germline assignment: CDR1 SNHLY and CDR2 FYNNEI. The CDR3 has 14 amino acids. The full variable domain, with the rest looked up from reference TRBV2 and TRBJ2-7, is EPEVTQTPSHQVTQMGQEVILRCVPISNHLYFYWYRQILGQKVEFLVSFYNNEISEKSEIFDDQFSVERPDGSNFTLKIRSTKLEDSAMYFCASTVSGGPYEQYFGPGTRLTVT.

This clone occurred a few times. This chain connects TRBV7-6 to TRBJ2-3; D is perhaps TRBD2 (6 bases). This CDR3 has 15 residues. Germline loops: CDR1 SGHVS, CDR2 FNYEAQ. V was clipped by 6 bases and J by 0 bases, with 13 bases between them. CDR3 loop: CASSKLASSTDTQYF. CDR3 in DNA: TGTGCCAGCAGTAAACTAGCCTCTAGCACAGATACGCAGTATTTT.

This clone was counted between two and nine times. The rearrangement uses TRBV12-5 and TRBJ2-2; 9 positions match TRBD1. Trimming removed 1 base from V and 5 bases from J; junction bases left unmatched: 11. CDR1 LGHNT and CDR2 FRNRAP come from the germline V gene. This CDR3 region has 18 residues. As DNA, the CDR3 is TGTGCTAGTGGTTTGGCGAGACCGGGACAGGGCTCAACCGGGGAGCTGTTTTTT. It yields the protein CASGLARPGQGSTGELFF.

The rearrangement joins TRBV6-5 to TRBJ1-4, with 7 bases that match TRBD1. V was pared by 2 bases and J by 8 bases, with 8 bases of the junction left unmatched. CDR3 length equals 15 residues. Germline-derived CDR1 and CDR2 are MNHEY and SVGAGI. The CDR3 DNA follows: TGTGCCAGCAGTTACGGGAGACAGGGTACCGAAAAACTGTTTTTT. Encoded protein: CASSYGRQGTEKLFF.

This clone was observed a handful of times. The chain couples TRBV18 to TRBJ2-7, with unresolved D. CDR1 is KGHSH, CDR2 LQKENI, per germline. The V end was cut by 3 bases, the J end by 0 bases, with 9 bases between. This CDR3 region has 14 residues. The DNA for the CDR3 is TGTGCCAGCTCACCGGGCAGAAGCTCCTACGAGCAGTACTTC. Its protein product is CASSPGRSSYEQYF.

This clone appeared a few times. This chain's CDR3 is CASSWARGSVLTF. The CDR3 region has the DNA TGTGCCAGCAGCTGGGCTCGGGGTTCGGTCCTGACTTTC. The rearrangement joins TRBV7-2 to TRBJ2-6; D might be TRBD2 (5 bases). CDR3 length equals 13 residues. Germline V lookup: CDR1 SGHTA, CDR2 FQGNSA. The germline V and J ends were trimmed by 4 bases and 13 bases, with 14 bases remaining between them.

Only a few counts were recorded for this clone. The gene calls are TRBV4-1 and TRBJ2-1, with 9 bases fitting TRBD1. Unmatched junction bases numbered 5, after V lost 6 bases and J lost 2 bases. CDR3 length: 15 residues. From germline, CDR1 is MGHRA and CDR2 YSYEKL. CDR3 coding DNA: TGCGCCAGCAGTTACGGACAGGGGCCCTACAATGAGCAGTTCTTC. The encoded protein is CASSYGQGPYNEQFF.

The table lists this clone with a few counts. The CDR3 sequence: CASSISGGALEQYF. The DNA for the CDR3 is TGTGCCAGCAGCATCAGCGGGGGGGCCCTCGAGCAGTACTTC. This sequence joins TRBV7-9 and TRBJ2-7; 10 positions agree with TRBD2. Per the germline V gene, CDR1 is SEHNR and CDR2 is FQNEAQ (reference sequence). The CDR3 length is 14 residues. The V and J ends lost 5 bases and 6 bases, in that order; junction bases with no gene match: 7.

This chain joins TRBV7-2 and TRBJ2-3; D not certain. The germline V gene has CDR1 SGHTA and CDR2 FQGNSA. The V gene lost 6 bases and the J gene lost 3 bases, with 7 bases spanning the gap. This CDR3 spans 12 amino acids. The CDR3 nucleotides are TGTGCCAGCAGTCCTCCGACAGATACGCAGTATTTT. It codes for CASSPPTDTQYF.

The CDR3 here is CAISEGLATETQYF. CDR3 coding DNA: TGTGCCATCAGTGAGGGACTAGCTACCGAGACCCAGTACTTC. The chain has TRBV10-3 and TRBJ2-5; 8 nucleotides line up with TRBD2. The V and J ends lost 2 bases and 5 bases, in that order; junction bases with no gene match: 4. The CDR3 sequence is 14 residues long. Per germline, CDR1 ENHRY and CDR2 SYGVKD.

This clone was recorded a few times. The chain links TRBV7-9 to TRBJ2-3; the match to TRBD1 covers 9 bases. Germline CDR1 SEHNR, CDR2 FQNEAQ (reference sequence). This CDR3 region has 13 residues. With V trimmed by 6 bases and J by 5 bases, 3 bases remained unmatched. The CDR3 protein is CASRSTGGDTQYF. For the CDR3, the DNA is TGTGCCAGCAGATCGACAGGGGGAGATACGCAGTATTTT.

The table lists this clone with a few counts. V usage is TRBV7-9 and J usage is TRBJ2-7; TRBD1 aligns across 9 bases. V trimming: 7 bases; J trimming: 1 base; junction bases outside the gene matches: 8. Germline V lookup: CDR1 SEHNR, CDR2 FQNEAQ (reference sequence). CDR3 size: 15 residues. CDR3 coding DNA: TGTGCCAGCACCCCCGGGACAGGGTTATCCTACGAGCAGTACTTC. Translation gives CASTPGTGLSYEQYF.

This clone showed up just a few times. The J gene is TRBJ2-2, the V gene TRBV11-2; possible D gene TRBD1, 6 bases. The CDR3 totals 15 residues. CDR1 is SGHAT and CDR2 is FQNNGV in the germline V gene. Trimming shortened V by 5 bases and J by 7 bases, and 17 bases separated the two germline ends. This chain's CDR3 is CASSRQADRIGELFF. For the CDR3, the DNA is TGTGCCAGCAGCCGACAGGCCGACAGGATCGGGGAGCTGTTTTTT.

CDR3 sequence (DNA): TGCAGCGTTGAGGCCCAGGGGGACTACGAGCAGTACTTC. This encodes CSVEAQGDYEQYF. The chain is built from TRBV29-1 and TRBJ2-7; 7 nucleotides match TRBD1. V shed 3 bases and J 3 bases; nucleotides not matched to a gene: 5. The CDR3 is made up of 13 amino acids. Germline assignment: CDR1 SQVTM and CDR2 ANQGSEA.

Written as DNA, the CDR3 is TGTGCCACCAGCAGAGCCTACAGTGCTGAGACCCAGTACTTC. Protein product: CATSRAYSAETQYF. V and J are TRBV15 and TRBJ2-5; D not resolved. From germline, CDR1 is LNHNV and CDR2 YYDKDF (reference sequence). The CDR3 sequence is 14 residues long. The V end lost 1 base, the J end lost 5 bases, and 11 bases lay between the germline ends.

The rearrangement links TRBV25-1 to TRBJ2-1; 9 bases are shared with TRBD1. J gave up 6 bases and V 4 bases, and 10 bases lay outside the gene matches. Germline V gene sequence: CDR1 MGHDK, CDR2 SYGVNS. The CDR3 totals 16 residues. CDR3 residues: CASSAPGTGRPNEQFF. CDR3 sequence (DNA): TGTGCCAGCAGTGCACCCGGGACAGGGCGTCCCAATGAGCAGTTCTTC.

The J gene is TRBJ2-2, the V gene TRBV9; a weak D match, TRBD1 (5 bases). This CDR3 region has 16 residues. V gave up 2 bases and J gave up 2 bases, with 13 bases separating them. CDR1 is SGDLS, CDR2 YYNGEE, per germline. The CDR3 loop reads CASSVIAGLNTGELFF. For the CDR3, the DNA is TGTGCCAGCAGCGTCATCGCAGGGTTAAACACCGGGGAGCTGTTTTTT. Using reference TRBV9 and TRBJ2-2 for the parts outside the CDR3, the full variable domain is DSGVTQTPKHLITATGQRVTLRCSPRSGDLSVYWYQQSLDQGLQFLIQYYNGEERAKGNILERFSAQQFPDLHSELNLSSLELGDSALYFCASSVIAGLNTGELFFGEGSRLTVL.

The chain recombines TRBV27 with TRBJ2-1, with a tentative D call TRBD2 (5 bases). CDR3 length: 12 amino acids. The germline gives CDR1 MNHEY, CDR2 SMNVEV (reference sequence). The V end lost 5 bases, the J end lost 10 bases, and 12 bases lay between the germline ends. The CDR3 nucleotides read TGTGCCAGCAGTCTCCTTGGCGGGGAGCAGTTCTTC. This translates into CASSLLGGEQFF.

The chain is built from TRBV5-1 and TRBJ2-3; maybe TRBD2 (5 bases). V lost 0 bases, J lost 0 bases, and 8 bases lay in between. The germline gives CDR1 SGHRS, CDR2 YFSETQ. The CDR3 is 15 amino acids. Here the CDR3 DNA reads TGCGCCAGCAGCTTGGCAGCGGCCAGCACAGATACGCAGTATTTT. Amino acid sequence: CASSLAAASTDTQYF.

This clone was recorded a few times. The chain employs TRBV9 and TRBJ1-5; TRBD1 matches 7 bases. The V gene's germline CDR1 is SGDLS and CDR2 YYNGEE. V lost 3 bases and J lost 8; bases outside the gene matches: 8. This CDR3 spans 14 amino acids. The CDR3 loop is CASSAQTGTEPQHF. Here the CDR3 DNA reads TGTGCCAGCAGCGCTCAGACAGGGACCGAGCCCCAGCATTTT.